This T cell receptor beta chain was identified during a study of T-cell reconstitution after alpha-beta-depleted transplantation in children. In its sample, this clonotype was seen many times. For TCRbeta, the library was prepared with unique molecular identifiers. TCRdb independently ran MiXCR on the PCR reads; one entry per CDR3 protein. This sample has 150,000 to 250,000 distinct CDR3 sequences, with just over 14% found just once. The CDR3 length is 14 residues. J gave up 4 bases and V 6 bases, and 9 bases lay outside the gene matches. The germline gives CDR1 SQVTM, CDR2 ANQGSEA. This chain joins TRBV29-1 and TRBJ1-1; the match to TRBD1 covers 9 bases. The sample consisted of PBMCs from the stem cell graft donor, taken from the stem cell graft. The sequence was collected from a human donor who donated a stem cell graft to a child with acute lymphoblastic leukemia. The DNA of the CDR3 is TGCAGCGTAGAACTTCGACAGGGGGTCACTGAAGCTTTCTTT. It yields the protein CSVELRQGVTEAFF.